Only one count was recorded for the clone carrying this TCR beta chain. Its antigen is as yet unknown. Each donor was a Caucasian adult residing in Nashville, Tennessee. The entry originates in a study of shared clonotypes between healthy human individuals. Study-wide results and caveats: The researchers took only blood, and tissue repertoires probably look different.

What was sequenced on ten immunoSEQ deep assay plates was unsorted PBMC DNA. Sequenced by immunoSEQ multiplex PCR; TCRdb stores in-frame clones only, minus some. The repertoire holds hundreds of thousands of clones, with roughly 83% as singletons. This CDR3 has 15 residues. Germline CDR1 MDHEN, CDR2 SYDVKM. V lost 7 bases, J lost 0 bases, and 14 bases lay in between. The rearrangement links TRBV28 to TRBJ2-3; maybe TRBD2 (6 bases). The material sequenced was PBMCs. The sequence was collected from a woman aged 40 to 50 in good health. Some clones in this sample may be carry-over from other donors' samples. The DNA of the CDR3 is TGTGCCAGCAACGCGGCGGGGACTAGCACAGATACGCAGTATTTT. Amino acids: CASNAAGTSTDTQYF.